This T cell receptor (beta chain) is from a study of control samples from healthy donors and cancer patients. Data came from immunoSEQ multiplex PCR; TCRdb stores just in-frame clones and leaves some out. The sample contains roughly 70,000 clones, approximately 80% of which appear only once. The TCR originated in a man aged 50-59 years in good health. The specimen sequenced was blood.

This CDR3 is CASSLGLAGGYEQFF. The CDR3 nucleotides read TGTGCCAGCAGCTTAGGGCTAGCGGGAGGATATGAGCAGTTCTTC. V and J are TRBV7-3 and TRBJ2-1; 11 bases are a match to TRBD2. Germline V gene lookup returns CDR1 SGHTA and CDR2 FQGTGA. J lost 8 bases, V lost 2 bases, and 5 bases had no gene match. The CDR3 runs 15 residues.